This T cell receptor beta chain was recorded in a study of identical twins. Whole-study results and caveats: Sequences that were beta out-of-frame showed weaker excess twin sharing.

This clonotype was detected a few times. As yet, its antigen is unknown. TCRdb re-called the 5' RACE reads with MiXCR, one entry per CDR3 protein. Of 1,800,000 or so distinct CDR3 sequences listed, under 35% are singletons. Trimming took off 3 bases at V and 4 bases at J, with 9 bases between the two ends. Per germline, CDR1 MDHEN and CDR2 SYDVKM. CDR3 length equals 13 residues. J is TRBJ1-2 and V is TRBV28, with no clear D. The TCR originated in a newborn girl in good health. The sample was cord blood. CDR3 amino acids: CASSFGDGYGYTF. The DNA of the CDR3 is TGTGCCAGCAGTTTCGGAGACGGCTATGGCTACACCTTC.